This passage covers 4 T cell receptor beta chains from one sample sequenced in a study of OX40 agonist ivuxolimab in advanced cancers. TCRdb's table, derived via immunoSEQ multiplex PCR, lists solely in-frame clones and lacks some. The profile covers about 41,000 clones, with more than 75% appearing a single time and approximately 3.7% taken by the ten largest. Sample: CD4+ or CD8+ T cells sorted from blood, taken in a trial of the OX40 agonist ivuxolimab. These receptor sequences come from an adult with an advanced solid tumor such as melanoma, head and neck, liver or kidney cancer.

The rearrangement joins TRBV10-3 to TRBJ2-2, with a possible D match to TRBD1 (5 bases). This CDR3 contains 15 residues. The V gene lost 0 bases and the J gene lost 6 bases, with 11 bases spanning the gap. Germline V gives CDR1 ENHRY, CDR2 SYGVKD. This CDR3 reads CAISESKAGPGELFF. The CDR3 bases are TGTGCCATCAGTGAGTCGAAGGCAGGGCCCGGGGAGCTGTTTTTT.

The chain joins TRBV15 to TRBJ1-1; no definite D call. Germline V gene lookup returns CDR1 LNHNV and CDR2 YYDKDF (reference sequence). Trimming removed 2 bases at V and 2 bases at J, with 15 bases between. The CDR3 length is 16 residues. In nucleotides, the CDR3 is TGTGCCACCAGCAGAATCCTAGGAGGTGGAAACACTGAAGCTTTCTTT. This sequence encodes CATSRILGGGNTEAFF.

The chain joins TRBV2 to TRBJ2-5, with D possibly TRBD2 on 5 matching bases. This CDR3 contains 12 residues. V was cut by 8 bases and J by 4 bases, with 11 bases left in between. Germline assignment: CDR1 SNHLY and CDR2 FYNNEI. The CDR3 coding sequence is TGTGCCAGCTTGGAACGGGGAGAGACCCAGTACTTC. It translates to CASLERGETQYF.

This chain's CDR3 is CKGGRGYEQYF. The CDR3 nucleotides read TGTAAGGGCGGGAGAGGCTACGAGCAGTACTTC. The V gene is TRBV27, the J gene TRBJ2-7; TRBD2 matches at 7 bases. This CDR3 region has 11 residues. Germline CDR1 and CDR2: MNHEY and SMNVEV (reference sequence).